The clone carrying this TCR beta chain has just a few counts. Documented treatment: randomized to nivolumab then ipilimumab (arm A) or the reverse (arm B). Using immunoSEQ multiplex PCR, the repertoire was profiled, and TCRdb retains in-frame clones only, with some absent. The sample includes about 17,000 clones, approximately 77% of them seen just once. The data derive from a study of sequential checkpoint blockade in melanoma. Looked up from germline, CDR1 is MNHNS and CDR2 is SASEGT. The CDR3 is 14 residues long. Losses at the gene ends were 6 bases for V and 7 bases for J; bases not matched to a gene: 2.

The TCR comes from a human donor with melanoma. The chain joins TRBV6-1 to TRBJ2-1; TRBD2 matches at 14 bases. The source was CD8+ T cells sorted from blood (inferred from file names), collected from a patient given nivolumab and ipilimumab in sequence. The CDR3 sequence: CASSRTSGRNEQFF. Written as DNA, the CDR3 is TGTGCCAGCAGCCGGACTAGCGGGAGGAATGAGCAGTTCTTC.